This TCR beta chain came from a study of spatial heterogeneity in lung cancer. Regarding the study as a whole: How many expanded intratumoral alpha and beta TCRs were present tracked the tumor mutation count, which was a count of nonsynonymous mutations.

This CDR3 has 13 residues. Germline V gene lookup returns CDR1 LGHNA and CDR2 YNFKEQ. The V gene lost 5 bases and the J gene lost 1 base, with 8 bases spanning the gap. This clonotype is medium-sized. Its specificity is not known. TCRdb re-called the 5' RACE reads through MiXCR, storing one row per CDR3 protein. The table has approximately 13,000 distinct CDR3 sequences, over 4.5% seen once; the top ten hold approximately 25%. Time point given: sample taken at primary tumor resection. Patients with untreated early-stage non-small cell lung cancer, numbering roughly 69, were the donors. Unsorted whole RNA of tumor, nontumor lung or frozen PBMC was sequenced.

The chain uses TRBV4-2 and TRBJ1-1; D possibly corresponds to TRBD1 (5 bases). This material consisted of lung tumor tissue, taken at surgery. This sequence was found in a male donor with early-stage non-small cell lung cancer. The CDR3 DNA reads as TGTGCCAGCAGCTTTACAGGGAACACTGAAGCTTTCTTT. Translated: CASSFTGNTEAFF.